Sequencing of this T cell receptor beta chain was carried out in a study of CD8 T cells in Susac syndrome. TCR beta sequencing covered blood CD8+ and CD4+ T cells. Both CD4+ and CD8+ T cells were negatively isolated, and TEMRA cells underwent FACS enrichment. Germline lookup yields CDR1 SGHNT and CDR2 YYREEE (reference sequence). V was cut by 4 bases and J by 0 bases, with 11 bases left in between. This CDR3 has 16 residues. cDNA came from approximately 0.5 to 1 ug RNA primed by random hexamers. MiXCR was run by TCRdb on the immunoSEQ multiplex PCR reads, yielding one entry per CDR3 protein. The sample consists of 150,000 to 200,000 distinct CDR3 sequences, over 85% of them appearing once.

The sample consisted of CD4+ T cells from PBMCs. The clonotype originates from a human donor in good health. The chain has TRBV5-4 and TRBJ2-6; perhaps TRBD1 as D (5 bases). CDR3 sequence (DNA): TGTGCCAGCAGCCCCCCCAGGGTCTCTGGGGCCAACGTCCTGACTTTC. Its translation: CASSPPRVSGANVLTF.